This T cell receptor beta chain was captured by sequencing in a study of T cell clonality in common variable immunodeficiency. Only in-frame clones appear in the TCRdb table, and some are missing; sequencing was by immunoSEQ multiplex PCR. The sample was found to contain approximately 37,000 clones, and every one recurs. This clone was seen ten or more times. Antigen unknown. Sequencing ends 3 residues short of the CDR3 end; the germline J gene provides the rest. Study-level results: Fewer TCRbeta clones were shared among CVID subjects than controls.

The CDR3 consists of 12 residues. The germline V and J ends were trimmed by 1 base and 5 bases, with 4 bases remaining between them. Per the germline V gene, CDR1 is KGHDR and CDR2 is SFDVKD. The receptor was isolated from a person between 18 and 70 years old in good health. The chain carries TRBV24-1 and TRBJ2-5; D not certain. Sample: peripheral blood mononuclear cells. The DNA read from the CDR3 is TGTGCCACCAGTGATTTCCTGGAGACC. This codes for CATSDFLET. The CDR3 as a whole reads CATSDFLETQYF.